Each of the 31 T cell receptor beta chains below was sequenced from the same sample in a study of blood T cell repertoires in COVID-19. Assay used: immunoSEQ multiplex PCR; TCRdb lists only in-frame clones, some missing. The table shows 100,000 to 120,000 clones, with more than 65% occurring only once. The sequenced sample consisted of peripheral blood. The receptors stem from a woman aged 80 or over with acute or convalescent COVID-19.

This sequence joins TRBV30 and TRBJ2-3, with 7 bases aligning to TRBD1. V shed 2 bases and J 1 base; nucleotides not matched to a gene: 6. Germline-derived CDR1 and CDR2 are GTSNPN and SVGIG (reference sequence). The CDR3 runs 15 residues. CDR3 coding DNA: TGTGCCTGGAGTAAGGGGGCGGTTGGCACAGATACGCAGTATTTT. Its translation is CAWSKGAVGTDTQYF.

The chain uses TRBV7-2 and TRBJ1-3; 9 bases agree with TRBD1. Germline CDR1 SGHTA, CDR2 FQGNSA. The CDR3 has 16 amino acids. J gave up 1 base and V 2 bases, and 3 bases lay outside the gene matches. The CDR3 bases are TGTGCCAGCAGCTTAACAGGGGGCTCTTCTGGAAACACCATATATTTT. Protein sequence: CASSLTGGSSGNTIYF.

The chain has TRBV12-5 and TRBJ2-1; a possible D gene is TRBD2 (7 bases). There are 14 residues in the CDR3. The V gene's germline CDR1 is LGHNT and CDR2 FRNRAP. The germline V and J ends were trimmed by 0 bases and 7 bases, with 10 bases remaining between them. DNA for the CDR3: TGTGCTAGTGGTTTGGTGGGAGGGGGGAATGAGCAGTTCTTC. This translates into CASGLVGGGNEQFF.

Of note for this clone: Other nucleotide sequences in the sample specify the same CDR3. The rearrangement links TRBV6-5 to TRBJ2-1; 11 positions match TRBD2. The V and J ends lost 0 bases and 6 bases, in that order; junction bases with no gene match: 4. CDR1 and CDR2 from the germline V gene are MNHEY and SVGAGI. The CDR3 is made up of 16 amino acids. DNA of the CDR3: TGTGCCAGCAGTTACTCGCTAGCGGGAGGAACCAATGAGCAGTTCTTC. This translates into CASSYSLAGGTNEQFF.

The CDR3 loop reads CASSVDVAGGLDEQFF. In DNA form, the CDR3 reads TGTGCCAGCAGCGTAGATGTGGCGGGGGGGCTGGATGAGCAGTTCTTC. This chain uses TRBV9 with TRBJ2-1, with TRBD2 matching over 9 bases. The CDR3 covers 16 residues. Germline V gene data show CDR1 as SGDLS and CDR2 as YYNGEE. Unmatched junction bases numbered 9, after V lost 0 bases and J lost 8 bases. Full variable domain (rest looked up from reference TRBV9 and TRBJ2-1): DSGVTQTPKHLITATGQRVTLRCSPRSGDLSVYWYQQSLDQGLQFLIQYYNGEERAKGNILERFSAQQFPDLHSELNLSSLELGDSALYFCASSVDVAGGLDEQFFGPGTRLTVL.

The CDR3 coding sequence is TGTGCCAGCTCACCAGAGGACACCGGGGAGCTGTTTTTT. Its protein product is CASSPEDTGELFF. This sequence joins TRBV18 and TRBJ2-2; D gene unclear. Trimming took off 2 bases at V and 3 bases at J, with 4 bases between the two ends. This CDR3 region has 13 residues. Germline CDR1 reads KGHSH; CDR2 reads LQKENI.

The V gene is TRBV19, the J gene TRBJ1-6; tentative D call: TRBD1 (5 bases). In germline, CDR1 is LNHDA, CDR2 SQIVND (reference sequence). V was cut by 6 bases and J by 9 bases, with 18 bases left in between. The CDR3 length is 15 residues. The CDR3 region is CASSLIAQGGSPLHF. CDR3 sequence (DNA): TGTGCCAGTAGCCTTATCGCGCAGGGAGGTTCACCCCTCCACTTT.

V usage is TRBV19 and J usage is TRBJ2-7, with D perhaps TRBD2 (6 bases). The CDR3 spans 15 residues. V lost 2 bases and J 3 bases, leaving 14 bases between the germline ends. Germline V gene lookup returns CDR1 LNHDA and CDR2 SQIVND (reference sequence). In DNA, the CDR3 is TGTGCCAGTAGTATAAGCCAAAAGGGAGGCTACGAGCAGTACTTC. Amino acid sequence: CASSISQKGGYEQYF.

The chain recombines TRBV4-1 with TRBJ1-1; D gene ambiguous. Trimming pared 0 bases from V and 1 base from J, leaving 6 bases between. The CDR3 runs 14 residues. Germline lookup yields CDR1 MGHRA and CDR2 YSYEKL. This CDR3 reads CASSQETENTEAFF. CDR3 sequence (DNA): TGCGCCAGCAGCCAAGAAACAGAGAACACTGAAGCTTTCTTT.

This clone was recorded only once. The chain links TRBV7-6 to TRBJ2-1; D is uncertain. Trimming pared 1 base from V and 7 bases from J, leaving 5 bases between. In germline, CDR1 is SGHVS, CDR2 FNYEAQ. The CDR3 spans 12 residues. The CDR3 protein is CASSLGANEQFF. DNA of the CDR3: TGTGCCAGCAGCTTAGGCGCGAATGAGCAGTTCTTC.

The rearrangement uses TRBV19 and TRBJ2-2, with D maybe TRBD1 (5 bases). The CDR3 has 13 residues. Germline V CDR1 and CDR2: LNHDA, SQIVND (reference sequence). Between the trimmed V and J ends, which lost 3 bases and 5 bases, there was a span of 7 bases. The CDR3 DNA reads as TGTGCCAGTAGTATTCAGGGAACCGGGGAGCTGTTTTTT. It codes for CASSIQGTGELFF. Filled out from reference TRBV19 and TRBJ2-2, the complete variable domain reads DGGITQSPKYLFRKEGQNVTLSCEQNLNHDAMYWYRQDPGQGLRLIYYSQIVNDFQKGDIAEGYSVSREKKESFPLTVTSAQKNPTAFYLCASSIQGTGELFFGEGSRLTVL.

CDR3 loop: CASSLFGSGGELFF. DNA for the CDR3: TGTGCCAGCAGTTTATTCGGTTCGGGCGGGGAGCTGTTTTTT. The chain links TRBV27 to TRBJ2-2, with no clear D. Germline-derived CDR1 and CDR2 are MNHEY and SMNVEV (reference sequence). The CDR3 is 14 amino acids. The V and J ends lost 1 base and 7 bases respectively, with 10 bases between them.

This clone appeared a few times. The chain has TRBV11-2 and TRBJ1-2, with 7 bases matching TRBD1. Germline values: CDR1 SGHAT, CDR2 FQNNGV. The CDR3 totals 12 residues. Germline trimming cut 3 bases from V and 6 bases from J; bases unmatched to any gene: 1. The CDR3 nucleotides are TGTGCCAGCAGCTTGAGGGGGCATGGCTACACCTTC. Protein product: CASSLRGHGYTF.

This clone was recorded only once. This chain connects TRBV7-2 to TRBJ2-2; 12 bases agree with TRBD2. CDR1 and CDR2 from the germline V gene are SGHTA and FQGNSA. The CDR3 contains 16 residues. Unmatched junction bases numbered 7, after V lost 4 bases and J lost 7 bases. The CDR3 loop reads CASSSPSGRAVGELFF. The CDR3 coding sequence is TGTGCCAGCAGCTCCCCTAGCGGGAGGGCGGTCGGGGAGCTGTTTTTT.

The DNA for the CDR3 is TGTGCCAGCAGCTTTTTACCCGGGAGTAGGCAATCCTACAATGAGCAGTTCTTC. Protein: CASSFLPGSRQSYNEQFF. The gene calls are TRBV5-6 and TRBJ2-1; perhaps TRBD2 as D (6 bases). CDR1 is SGHDT and CDR2 is YYEEEE in the germline V gene. Trimming stripped 2 bases from V and 1 base from J, with 19 bases between. The CDR3 runs 18 residues.

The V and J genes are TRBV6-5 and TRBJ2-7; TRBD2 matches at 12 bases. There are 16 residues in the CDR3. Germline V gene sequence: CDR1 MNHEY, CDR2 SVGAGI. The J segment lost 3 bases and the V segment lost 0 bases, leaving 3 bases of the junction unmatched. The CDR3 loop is CASSYSMTSGGYEQYF. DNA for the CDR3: TGTGCCAGCAGTTACTCTATGACTAGCGGGGGCTACGAGCAGTACTTC.

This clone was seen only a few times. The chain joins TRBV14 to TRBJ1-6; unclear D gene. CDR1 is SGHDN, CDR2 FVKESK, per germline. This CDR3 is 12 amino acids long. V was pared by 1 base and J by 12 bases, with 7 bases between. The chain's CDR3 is CASSQVYGPLHF. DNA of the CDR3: TGTGCCAGCAGCCAAGTTTACGGACCCCTCCACTTT.

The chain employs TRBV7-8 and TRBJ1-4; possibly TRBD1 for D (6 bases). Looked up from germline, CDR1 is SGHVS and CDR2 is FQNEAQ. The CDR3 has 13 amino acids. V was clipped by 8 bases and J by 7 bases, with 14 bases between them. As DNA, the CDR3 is TGTGCCAGCTCCAGGCCGGACAGTGAAAAACTGTTTTTT. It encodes CASSRPDSEKLFF.

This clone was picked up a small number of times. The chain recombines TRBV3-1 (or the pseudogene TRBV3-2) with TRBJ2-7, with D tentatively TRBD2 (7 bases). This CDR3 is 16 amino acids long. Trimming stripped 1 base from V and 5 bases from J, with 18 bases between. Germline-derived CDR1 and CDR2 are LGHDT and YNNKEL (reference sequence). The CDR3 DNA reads TGTGCCAGCAGCCAAGGCGGGGCAGGGGAGGGTAACGAGCAGTACTTC. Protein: CASSQGGAGEGNEQYF.

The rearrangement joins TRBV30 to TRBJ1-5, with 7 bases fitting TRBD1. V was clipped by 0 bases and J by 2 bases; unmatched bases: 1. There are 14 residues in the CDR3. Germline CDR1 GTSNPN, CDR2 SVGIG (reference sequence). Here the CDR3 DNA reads TGTGCCTGGAGTGTCGACAGGGGCAATCAGCCCCAGCATTTT. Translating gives CAWSVDRGNQPQHF.

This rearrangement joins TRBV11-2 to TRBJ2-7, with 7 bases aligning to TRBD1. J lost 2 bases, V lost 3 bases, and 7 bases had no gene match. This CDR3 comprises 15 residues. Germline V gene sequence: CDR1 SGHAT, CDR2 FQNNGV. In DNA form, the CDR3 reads TGTGCCAGCAGCTTGTATGCGCAGGGGGCCTACGAGCAGTACTTC. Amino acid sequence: CASSLYAQGAYEQYF.

The CDR3 DNA is TGCGCCAGCAGCTTTTCCGACAGGGGGAACACCGGGGAGCTGTTTTTT. Protein product: CASSFSDRGNTGELFF. The J gene is TRBJ2-2, the V gene TRBV5-1; 8 nucleotides align to TRBD1. This CDR3 region has 16 residues. Germline CDR1 reads SGHRS; CDR2 reads YFSETQ. The ends lost 2 bases at V and 1 base at J; junction bases unmatched: 4. Full variable domain (missing parts from reference TRBV5-1 and TRBJ2-2): KAGVTQTPRYLIKTRGQQVTLSCSPISGHRSVSWYQQTPGQGLQFLFEYFSETQRNKGNFPGRFSGRQFSNSRSEMNVSTLELGDSALYLCASSFSDRGNTGELFFGEGSRLTVL.

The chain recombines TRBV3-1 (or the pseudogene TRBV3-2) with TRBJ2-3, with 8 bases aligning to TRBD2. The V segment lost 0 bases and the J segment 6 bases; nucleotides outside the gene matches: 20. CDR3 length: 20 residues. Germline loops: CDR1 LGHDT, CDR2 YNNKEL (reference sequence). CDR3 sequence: CASSQDLAGGPGSGGDTQYF. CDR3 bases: TGTGCCAGCAGCCAAGATCTAGCGGGTGGACCAGGGTCCGGGGGGGATACGCAGTATTTT.

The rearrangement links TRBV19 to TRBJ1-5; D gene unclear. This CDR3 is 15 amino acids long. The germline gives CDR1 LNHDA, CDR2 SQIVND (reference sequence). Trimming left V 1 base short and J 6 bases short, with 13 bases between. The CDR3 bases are TGTGCCAGTAGTATAGGGCTTCATCGATCTCAGCCCCAGCATTTT. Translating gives CASSIGLHRSQPQHF. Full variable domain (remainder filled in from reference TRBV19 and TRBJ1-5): DGGITQSPKYLFRKEGQNVTLSCEQNLNHDAMYWYRQDPGQGLRLIYYSQIVNDFQKGDIAEGYSVSREKKESFPLTVTSAQKNPTAFYLCASSIGLHRSQPQHFGDGTRLSIL.

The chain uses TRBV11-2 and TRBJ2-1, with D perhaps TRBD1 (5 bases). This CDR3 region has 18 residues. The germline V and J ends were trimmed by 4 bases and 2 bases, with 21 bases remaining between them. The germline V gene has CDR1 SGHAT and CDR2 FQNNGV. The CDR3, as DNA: TGTGCCAGCAGCTACGTCCACAGGACCCGCCAAGCCTACAATGAGCAGTTCTTC. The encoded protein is CASSYVHRTRQAYNEQFF.

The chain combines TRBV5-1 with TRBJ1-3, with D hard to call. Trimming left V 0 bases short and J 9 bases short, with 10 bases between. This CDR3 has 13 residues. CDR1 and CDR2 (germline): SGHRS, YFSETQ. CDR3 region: CASSLAGVSTIYF. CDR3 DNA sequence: TGCGCCAGCAGCTTGGCCGGGGTTAGCACCATATATTTT.

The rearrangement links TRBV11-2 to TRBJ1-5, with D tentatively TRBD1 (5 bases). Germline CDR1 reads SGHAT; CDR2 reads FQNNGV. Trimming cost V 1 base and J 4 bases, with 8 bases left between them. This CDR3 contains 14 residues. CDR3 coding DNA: TGTGCCAGCAGCTTAGTCCCAGGGAATCAGCCCCAGCATTTT. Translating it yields CASSLVPGNQPQHF.

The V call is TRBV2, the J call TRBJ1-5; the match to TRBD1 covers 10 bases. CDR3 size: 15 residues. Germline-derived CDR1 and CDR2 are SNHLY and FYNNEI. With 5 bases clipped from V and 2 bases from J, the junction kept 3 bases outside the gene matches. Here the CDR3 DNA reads TGTGCCAGCAGTCCTGGGACAGGGGGCAATCAGCCCCAGCATTTT. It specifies CASSPGTGGNQPQHF.

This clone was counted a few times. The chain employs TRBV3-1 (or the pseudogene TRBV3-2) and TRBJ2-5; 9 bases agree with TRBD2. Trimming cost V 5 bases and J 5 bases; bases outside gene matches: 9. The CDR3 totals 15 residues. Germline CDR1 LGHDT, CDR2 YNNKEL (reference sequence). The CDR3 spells CASSLNPSGEETQYF. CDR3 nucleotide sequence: TGTGCCAGCAGCTTGAACCCTAGCGGGGAGGAGACCCAGTACTTC.

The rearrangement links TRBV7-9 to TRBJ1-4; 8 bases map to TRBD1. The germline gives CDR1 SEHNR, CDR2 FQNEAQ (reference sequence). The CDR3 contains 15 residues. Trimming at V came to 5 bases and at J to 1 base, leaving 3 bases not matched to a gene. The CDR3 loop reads CASSRDRGTNEKLFF. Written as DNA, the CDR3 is TGTGCCAGCAGCCGTGACAGGGGAACTAATGAAAAACTGTTTTTT.

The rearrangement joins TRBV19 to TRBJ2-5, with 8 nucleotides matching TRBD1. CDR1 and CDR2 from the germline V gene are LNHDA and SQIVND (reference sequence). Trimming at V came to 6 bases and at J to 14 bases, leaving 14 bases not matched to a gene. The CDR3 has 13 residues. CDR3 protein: CASSLETGGSHYF. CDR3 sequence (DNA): TGTGCCAGTAGCCTTGAAACAGGGGGTTCTCATTACTTC.